This entry is about one T cell receptor beta chain. The data originate from a study of blood T cell repertoires in COVID-19. Study as a whole: The study drew acute and convalescent COVID-19 samples from the United States, Italy and Spain. T cells, B-cell-depleted T cells, or PBMCs supplied cDNA or gDNA.

How the authors handled the data: Reference gene primers were amplified, and this amplification served to estimate nucleated cell counts. Here immunoSEQ multiplex PCR was the method, and the copy in TCRdb shows in-frame clones only, minus some. That table gives V, J and clone size, and the DNA gave D and trimming. The sample records roughly 32,000 clones, about 89% being singletons. This CDR3 is 15 amino acids long. Trimming removed 6 bases from V and 4 bases from J; junction bases left unmatched: 6. Germline CDR1 is SGHRS and CDR2 is YFSETQ. The rearrangement uses TRBV5-1 and TRBJ2-2; 10 bases match TRBD1. The source of this sequence is a human donor with active COVID-19. The donor label of this sample is uncertain. Source material: peripheral blood. In nucleotides, the CDR3 is TGCGCCAGCATGCCCGGGACAGGGGTCACCGGGGAGCTGTTTTTT. It codes for CASMPGTGVTGELFF.